The source of this TCR beta chain is a study of cytomegalovirus exposure and HLA in healthy donors. Both 60 Vbeta primers and 13 Jbeta primers went into the PCR. Libraries were prepared by immunoSEQ multiplex PCR; TCRdb keeps only in-frame clonotypes and omits some of them. This sample contains 45,000 to 60,000 clones. The TCR sequence derives from a female donor in good health and CMV-seronegative. Sequenced material: PBMCs.

The CDR3 region is CASSQGAPGNTIYF. As DNA, the CDR3 is TGTGCCAGTAGCCAGGGGGCGCCGGGAAACACCATATATTTT. The V gene is TRBV19, the J gene TRBJ1-3; 8 bases map to TRBD1. CDR1 and CDR2 (germline): LNHDA, SQIVND (reference sequence). The CDR3 is made up of 14 amino acids. With 6 bases clipped from V and 4 bases from J, the junction kept 5 bases outside the gene matches.